The rows below give T cell receptor beta chains drawn from one sample of a study of cytomegalovirus exposure and HLA in healthy donors. Assay: immunoSEQ multiplex PCR; the TCRdb copy retains only in-frame clones and omits some. The repertoire has under 150,000 clones, 90% to 95% of them found once; the top ten carry 0.6% to 0.8%. Sequences were obtained from PBMCs. These receptors came from a man between 18 and 29 years old in good health and CMV-seronegative. The CDR3 runs from the conserved cysteine through the conserved F or W. Each record gives: J gene, D gene, clone size, V gene, CDR3 DNA, CDR3 protein. D genes are given only for firm matches. The size entry is marked missing in some rows and otherwise reads once, few, many or a size class.

TRBJ1-1,TRBD1,.,TRBV18,TGTGCCAGCTCACCGGGACAGCCGAACACTGAAGCTTTCTTT,CASSPGQPNTEAFF
TRBJ1-2,TRBD1,few,TRBV11-2,TGTGCCAGCAGCACCTGGACAGGTGGCTACACCTTC,CASSTWTGGYTF
TRBJ2-1,.,.,TRBV10-3,TGTGCCATCAGTGGGACAGAGGGGGTTTACAATGAGCAGTTCTTC,CAISGTEGVYNEQFF
TRBJ2-3,TRBD2,.,TRBV7-3,TGTGCCAGCAGCTTAGAAGCGGGGGGAATAGATACGCAGTATTTT,CASSLEAGGIDTQYF
TRBJ2-1,.,.,TRBV29-1,TGCAGCGTTGTTAGACAGAAGATTTACAATGAGCAGTTCTTC,CSVVRQKIYNEQFF
TRBJ2-7,TRBD1,.,TRBV5-8,TGTGCCAGCAGCTATCCGGGACAGGGACCCTACGAGCAGTACTTC,CASSYPGQGPYEQYF
TRBJ1-6,.,.,TRBV27,TGTGCCAGCAGTTGGGGGCTCAATTCACCCCTCCACTTT,CASSWGLNSPLHF
TRBJ1-1,TRBD1,.,TRBV5-8,TGTGCCAGCAGCCCTGACAGGGAAGGTGGAATGAACACTGAAGCTTTCTTT,CASSPDREGGMNTEAFF
TRBJ2-6,.,.,TRBV5-6,TGTGCCAGCAGCTTAATCAGGGTGTCTGGGGCCAACGTCCTGACTTTC,CASSLIRVSGANVLTF
TRBJ2-5,TRBD2,.,TRBV7-2,TGTGCCAGCAGCTTTGTTTGGGGGAGGGGTTCTGAGACCCAGTACTTC,CASSFVWGRGSETQYF
TRBJ1-1,TRBD1,.,TRBV6-6,TGTGCCAGCGGAGGCAGGACAGGGAGGACTGAAGCTTTCTTT,CASGGRTGRTEAFF
TRBJ1-1,.,.,TRBV29-1,TGCAGCGTAGCGGACAGTCTGAACACTGAAGCTTTCTTT,CSVADSLNTEAFF
TRBJ1-1,TRBD1,.,TRBV27,TGTGCCAGCAGCAAGGGGGACAGCCAGAACACTGAAGCTTTCTTT,CASSKGDSQNTEAFF
TRBJ2-3,.,once,TRBV10-3,TGTGCCATCAGTGCGCCGGGAGGCACAGATACGCAGTATTTT,CAISAPGGTDTQYF
TRBJ1-2,.,few,TRBV6-5,TGTGCCAGTACCCGGGGTGGGCCCGTGAGATATGGCTACACCTTC,CASTRGGPVRYGYTF
TRBJ2-5,TRBD2,.,TRBV7-2,TGTGCCAGCAGCTCCGAGAAGGGACTAGCGCAGTACTTC,CASSSEKGLAQYF
TRBJ1-2,TRBD1,.,TRBV25-1,TGTGCCAGCAGACTAAAACCGGGACAGGGGCATGGCTACACCTTC,CASRLKPGQGHGYTF
TRBJ2-1,TRBD1,.,TRBV27,TGTGCCAGCAGTCTTTCGACAGGGATGGGCCCCAATGAGCAGTTCTTC,CASSLSTGMGPNEQFF
TRBJ2-3,.,few,TRBV13,TGTGCCAGCAGCCATGGCGGAGGGCCGCAGTATTTT,CASSHGGGPQYF
TRBJ1-1,TRBD1,.,TRBV2,TGTGCCAGCATGAACAGGGGGAACACTGAAGCTTTCTTT,CASMNRGNTEAFF
TRBJ1-2,TRBD1,.,TRBV2,TGTGCCAGCGACAGGCCGGGACAGGGAGGGTATGGCTACACCTTC,CASDRPGQGGYGYTF
TRBJ1-4,.,.,TRBV29-1,TGCAGCGTCGAGACAGGTTCTGGGGAAAAACTGTTTTTT,CSVETGSGEKLFF
TRBJ1-3,.,.,TRBV7-9,TGTGCCAGCAGCTTTTTGTTGTCAACAGGAAACACCATATATTTT,CASSFLLSTGNTIYF
TRBJ1-1,TRBD1,.,TRBV18,TGTGCCAGCTCACTAGGACAGGGGGGGACGAACACTGAAGCTTTCTTT,CASSLGQGGTNTEAFF
TRBJ1-5,.,.,TRBV13,TGTGCCAGCAGCTCACTCAATCAGCCCCAGCATTTT,CASSSLNQPQHF
TRBJ2-1,TRBD1,.,TRBV5-4,TGTGCCAGCAGCTTGTTGCCGGGACAGGGAAATGAGCAGTTCTTC,CASSLLPGQGNEQFF
TRBJ1-1,TRBD1,.,TRBV7-2,TGTGCCAGCAGCCCGAGAGGGACAGCGAACACTGAAGCTTTCTTT,CASSPRGTANTEAFF
TRBJ2-3,.,once,TRBV7-3,TGTGCCAGCAGCTTAAGCGGACGGGGGACCGCAGGTACGCAGTATTTT,CASSLSGRGTAGTQYF
TRBJ2-1,.,.,TRBV7-9,TGTGCCAGCAGCTTCGCCCCACGCGGGGCGGACAATGAGCAGTTCTTC,CASSFAPRGADNEQFF